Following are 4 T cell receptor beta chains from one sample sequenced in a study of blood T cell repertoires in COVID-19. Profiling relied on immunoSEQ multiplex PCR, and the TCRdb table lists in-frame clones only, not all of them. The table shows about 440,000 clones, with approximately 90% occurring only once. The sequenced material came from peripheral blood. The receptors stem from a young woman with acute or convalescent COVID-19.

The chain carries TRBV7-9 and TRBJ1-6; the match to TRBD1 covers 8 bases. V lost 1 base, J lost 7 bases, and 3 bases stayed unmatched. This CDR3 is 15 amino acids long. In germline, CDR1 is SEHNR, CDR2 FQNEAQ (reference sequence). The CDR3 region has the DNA TGTGCCAGCAGCTTAGGTGGACAGGGAAATTCACCCCTCCACTTT. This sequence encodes CASSLGGQGNSPLHF.

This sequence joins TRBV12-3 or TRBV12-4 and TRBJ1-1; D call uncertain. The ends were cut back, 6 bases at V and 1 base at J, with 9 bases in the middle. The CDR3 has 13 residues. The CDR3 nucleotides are TGTGCCAGCAGAAGTTTAGCGAACACTGAAGCTTTCTTT. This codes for CASRSLANTEAFF.

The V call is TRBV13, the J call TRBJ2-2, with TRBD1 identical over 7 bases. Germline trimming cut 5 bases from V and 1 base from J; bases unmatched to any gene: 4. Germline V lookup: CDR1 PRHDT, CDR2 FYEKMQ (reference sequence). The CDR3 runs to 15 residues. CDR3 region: CASSPRTGNTGELFF. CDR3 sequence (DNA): TGTGCCAGCAGCCCAAGGACAGGGAACACCGGGGAGCTGTTTTTT.

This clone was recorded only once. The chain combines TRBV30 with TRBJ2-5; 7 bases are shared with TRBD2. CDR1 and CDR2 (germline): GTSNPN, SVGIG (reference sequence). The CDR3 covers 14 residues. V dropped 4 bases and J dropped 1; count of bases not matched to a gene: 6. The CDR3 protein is CAWKFGGGQETQYF. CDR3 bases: TGTGCCTGGAAGTTTGGCGGGGGCCAAGAGACCCAGTACTTC.